These T cell receptor beta chains were read from a single sample in a study of cytomegalovirus exposure and HLA in healthy donors. Some clones are missing from TCRdb's copy, which holds only in-frame ones; the method was immunoSEQ multiplex PCR. Among 150,000 to 250,000 clones, approximately 78% were seen once, and the ten largest hold 1.2%. The specimen sequenced was PBMCs. The receptor source for this set is a woman younger than 45 in good health and CMV-seronegative. The CDR3 runs from the conserved cysteine through the conserved F or W. The D gene is left open where the match is weak.

TRBV7-9	TRBD2	CASSGRAGTLNYEQYF
TRBV4-1	.	CASSQVLGVSNQPQHF
TRBV5-1	TRBD2	CASRSGLAGGGEQYF
TRBV4-2	.	CASSQLRGLSYNEQFF
TRBV7-7	TRBD2	CASSLKAGLPYNEQFF
TRBV27	.	CASSFRGTNYGYTF
TRBV6-1	TRBD1	CASMGQGAQTQYF
TRBV6-1	TRBD1	CASRQGTATNEKLFF
TRBV11-2	.	CASSLGAVGNTIYF
TRBV2	TRBD1	CASRETGSVEAFF
TRBV10-1	.	CASREGDTDTQYF
TRBV7-2	TRBD2	CASSPAAGVGYEQYF
TRBV6-1	.	CASSERGGTLGANVLTF
TRBV6-1	TRBD1	CASSEVGQGPNEQFF
TRBV28	TRBD1	CASTPQGAYEQYF
TRBV5-6	TRBD2	CASSLLAGNENTQYF
TRBV5-1	TRBD1	CASSSATGDTGELFF